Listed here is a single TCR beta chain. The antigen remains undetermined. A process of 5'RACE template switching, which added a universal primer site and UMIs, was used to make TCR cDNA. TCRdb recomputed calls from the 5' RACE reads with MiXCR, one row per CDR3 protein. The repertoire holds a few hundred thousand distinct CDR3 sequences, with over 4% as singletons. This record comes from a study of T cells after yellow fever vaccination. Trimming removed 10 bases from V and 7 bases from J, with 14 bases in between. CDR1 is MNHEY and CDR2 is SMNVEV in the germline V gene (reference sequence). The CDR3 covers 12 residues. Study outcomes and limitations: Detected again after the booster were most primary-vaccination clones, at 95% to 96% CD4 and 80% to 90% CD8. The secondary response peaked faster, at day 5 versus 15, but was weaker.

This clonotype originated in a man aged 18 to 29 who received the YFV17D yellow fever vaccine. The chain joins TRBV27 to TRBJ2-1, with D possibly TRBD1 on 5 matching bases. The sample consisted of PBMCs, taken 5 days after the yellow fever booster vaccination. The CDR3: CATRPRDNEQFF. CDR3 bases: TGTGCCACCCGTCCCAGGGATAATGAGCAGTTCTTC.